This TCR beta chain was sequenced for a study of blood T cell repertoires in COVID-19. About the research overall: Sample material is recorded as cDNA or gDNA derived from T cells, B-cell-depleted T cells, or PBMCs.

The germline V gene encodes CDR1 SGHRS and CDR2 YFSETQ. The CDR3 is made up of 13 amino acids. Trimming left V 4 bases short and J 2 bases short, with 10 bases between. How the authors handled the data: Amplification of reference gene primers was used by the study to estimate nucleated cell counts. Assay: immunoSEQ multiplex PCR; the TCRdb copy retains only in-frame clones and omits some. The V and J calls and clone size come from that table; D and trimming were worked out from the DNA. The table lists about 530,000 clones, about 88% of them singletons. Material: peripheral blood. This receptor was taken from a woman aged 45-65 years with COVID-19, enrolled during active disease. V usage is TRBV5-1 and J usage is TRBJ2-7; weak D call: TRBD1 (6 bases). CDR3 residues: CASSRDNTYEQYF. The CDR3 DNA sequence: TGCGCCAGCAGCCGGGACAATACCTACGAGCAGTACTTC.